This TCR beta chain was identified in a study of chemoradiotherapy in HPV16-positive cancers. V shed 3 bases and J 6 bases; nucleotides not matched to a gene: 11. The CDR3 spans 15 residues. Germline values: CDR1 SGHRS, CDR2 YFSETQ. Here immunoSEQ multiplex PCR was the method, and the copy in TCRdb shows in-frame clones only, minus some. The repertoire holds approximately 2,600 clones, with approximately 72% as singletons. The source material was tumor tissue, sampled from a patient who underwent chemoradiotherapy. The genes are TRBV5-1 and TRBJ1-1, with 7 bases lining up with TRBD1. The origin of this receptor is a human donor with HPV-associated anogenital cancer. This chain's CDR3 is CASSSGRTGDSEAFF. In nucleotides, the CDR3 is TGCGCCAGCAGCTCCGGACGGACAGGAGATTCTGAAGCTTTCTTT.